This record concerns one T cell receptor (beta chain) sequence. Hyperthyroidism in the patients, aged 18 to 65, was newly diagnosed and under 2 months in duration. It was at first hyperthyroidism diagnosis, before any ophthalmopathy symptoms, that the blood sample was taken. This specimen comes from a study of T cells in Graves' hyperthyroidism and ophthalmopathy. TCR beta CDR3 sequences were amplified from RNA transcripts. HTBI primers were used for first-round RT-PCR of the TCR CDR3. TCRdb re-called the multiplex PCR reads with MiXCR, one entry per CDR3 protein. The sample has over 700,000 distinct CDR3 sequences, 18% seen once. This TCR came from a woman aged 50 to 60 with Graves' hyperthyroidism that later progressed to Graves' ophthalmopathy. The specimen was blood.

CDR3 in DNA: TGCAGTGCTAGAGAGGGCCACTTAAATGAGCAGTTCTTC. As protein: CSAREGHLNEQFF. The chain combines TRBV20-1 with TRBJ2-1; the D is unclear. Germline assignment: CDR1 DFQATT and CDR2 SNEGSKA (reference sequence). The CDR3 totals 13 residues. V was clipped by 0 bases and J by 7 bases, with 10 bases between them.